These 19 T cell receptor beta chains were sequenced from one sample in a study of blood T cells in healthy people across ages. A sample-barcoded 5' primer and a J-beta primer mix were used in a second PCR of roughly 6 to 11 cycles. In TCRdb, the 5' RACE reads were re-called with MiXCR into one record per CDR3 protein. The repertoire holds 1.8 million or so distinct CDR3 sequences, 35% to 50% seen once, with 23% in the top ten. The material sequenced was blood. The receptors stem from a human donor in good health.

CDR3 DNA: TGTGCCAGCAGCTCCAGACAGAGCTCCTACAATGAGCAGTTCTTC. Its protein product is CASSSRQSSYNEQFF. The J gene is TRBJ2-1, the V gene TRBV11-2; D may be TRBD1 (5 bases). Trimming cost V 4 bases and J 0 bases, with 10 bases left between them. The CDR3 loop spans 15 amino acids. Germline CDR1 and CDR2: SGHAT and FQNNGV.

The chain employs TRBV29-1 and TRBJ2-2, with 11 bases aligning to TRBD1. The trim removed 5 bases at V and 5 bases at J, leaving 4 bases unmatched. The CDR3 has 14 amino acids. Germline-derived CDR1 and CDR2 are SQVTM and ANQGSEA. The CDR3 coding sequence is TGCAGCGTTAAGGGACAGGGGGGGACCGGGGAGCTGTTTTTT. This sequence encodes CSVKGQGGTGELFF.

CDR3 region: CASTWGRGHGYTF. CDR3 nucleotide sequence: TGTGCCAGCACATGGGGCAGGGGGCATGGCTACACCTTC. The chain links TRBV12-3 or TRBV12-4 to TRBJ1-2; 8 bases map to TRBD1. The junction had 7 bases not matched to a gene; V was cut back by 7 bases and J by 6 bases. CDR3 length: 13 residues.

This clonotype showed up just a few times. This sequence joins TRBV7-2 and TRBJ2-1; maybe TRBD2 (5 bases). The CDR3 is 12 residues long. Germline lookup yields CDR1 SGHTA and CDR2 FQGNSA. V lost 6 bases to trimming and J lost 10 bases, with 13 bases between them. The CDR3 DNA sequence: TGTGCCAGCAGTTTTCAGCGGTACGAGCAGTTCTTC. This translates into CASSFQRYEQFF.

V gene TRBV12-3 or TRBV12-4 combines with J gene TRBJ1-4; no clear D. V lost 5 bases and J 8 bases, leaving 9 bases between the germline ends. This CDR3 has 12 residues. The CDR3 sequence: CASSSPREKLFF. CDR3 DNA: TGTGCCAGCAGTAGCCCCAGGGAAAAACTGTTTTTT.

This clonotype was seen once. The rearrangement links TRBV6-5 to TRBJ2-4; no reliable D call. V lost 2 bases and J 13 bases, leaving 21 bases between the germline ends. CDR1 is MNHEY, CDR2 SVGAGI, per germline. This CDR3 has 15 amino acids. This CDR3 reads CASSYDVPTYNEQYF. The CDR3 region has the DNA TGTGCCAGCAGTTACGATGTTCCTACCTACAATGAGCAGTACTTC.

V is TRBV6-5 and J is TRBJ1-1; D remains ambiguous. From germline, CDR1 is MNHEY and CDR2 SVGAGI. This CDR3 is built from 15 residues. The V end lost 5 bases, the J end lost 4 bases, and 17 bases lay between the germline ends. CDR3 DNA sequence: TGTGCCAGCAGTACGCCGCTGGGTAGTGTCACTGAAGCTTTCTTT. It yields the protein CASSTPLGSVTEAFF.

The rearrangement links TRBV28 to TRBJ1-3; D gene unclear. V lost 6 bases and J 4 bases, leaving 10 bases between the germline ends. Germline CDR1 and CDR2: MDHEN and SYDVKM. The CDR3 consists of 13 residues. The CDR3 spells CASSRRVGNTIYF. The CDR3 region has the DNA TGTGCCAGCAGCCGCCGGGTCGGAAACACCATATATTTT.

This clonotype was counted a few times. The V gene is TRBV7-4, the J gene TRBJ1-5; D not certain. From germline, CDR1 is SGHVT and CDR2 SQSDAQ. CDR3 length: 16 residues. The V gene lost 4 bases and the J gene lost 0 bases, with 13 bases spanning the gap. CDR3 in amino acids: CASSSQQTTSNQPQHF. CDR3 bases: TGTGCCAGCAGCTCTCAACAGACCACTAGCAATCAGCCCCAGCATTTT.

The V gene is TRBV6-5, the J gene TRBJ1-1, with 9 positions matching TRBD1. Germline V gene sequence: CDR1 MNHEY, CDR2 SVGAGI. V trimming: 7 bases; J trimming: 5 bases; junction bases outside the gene matches: 11. This CDR3 contains 15 residues. The CDR3 here is CASIPMGQGGTEAFF. The CDR3 DNA reads TGTGCCAGCATCCCCATGGGACAGGGTGGAACTGAAGCTTTCTTT.

A few counts support this clonotype. This chain connects TRBV5-1 to TRBJ2-2, with D possibly being TRBD1 (5 bases). The CDR3 sequence is 14 residues long. Germline V CDR1 and CDR2: SGHRS, YFSETQ. Deletions cut 0 bases from V and 4 bases from J, with 7 bases between. As DNA, the CDR3 is TGCGCCAGCAGCTTGGGGACACGCACCGGGGAGCTGTTTTTT. Translating gives CASSLGTRTGELFF.

This clonotype was counted between two and nine times. V and J are TRBV9 and TRBJ2-1; D ambiguous. The germline V gene has CDR1 SGDLS and CDR2 YYNGEE. V shed 3 bases and J shed 0 bases, with 7 bases lying between them. The CDR3 is made up of 14 amino acids. CDR3 region: CASSAKSSYNEQFF. For the CDR3, the DNA is TGTGCCAGCAGCGCCAAAAGCTCCTACAATGAGCAGTTCTTC. Complete variable domain (other parts from reference TRBV9 and TRBJ2-1): DSGVTQTPKHLITATGQRVTLRCSPRSGDLSVYWYQQSLDQGLQFLIQYYNGEERAKGNILERFSAQQFPDLHSELNLSSLELGDSALYFCASSAKSSYNEQFFGPGTRLTVL.

This rearrangement joins TRBV5-5 to TRBJ2-7; TRBD2 matches 10 bases. CDR3 length: 16 residues. Germline CDR1 SGHKS, CDR2 YYEKEE (reference sequence). With V trimmed by 0 bases and J by 0 bases, 3 bases remained unmatched. CDR3: CASSLDSGGFSYEQYF. CDR3 DNA sequence: TGTGCCAGCAGCTTGGATAGCGGGGGGTTCTCCTACGAGCAGTACTTC. Full variable domain (outside the CDR3, taken from reference TRBV5-5 and TRBJ2-7): DAGVTQSPTHLIKTRGQQVTLRCSPISGHKSVSWYQQVLGQGPQFIFQYYEKEERGRGNFPDRFSARQFPNYSSELNVNALLLGDSALYLCASSLDSGGFSYEQYFGPGTRLTVT.

V and J are TRBV29-1 and TRBJ1-1, with D unclear. V was pared by 3 bases and J by 1 base, with 9 bases between. Per germline, CDR1 SQVTM and CDR2 ANQGSEA. CDR3 length equals 13 residues. For the CDR3, the DNA is TGCAGCGTTGACTCGACGGGGAACACTGAAGCTTTCTTT. Amino acid sequence: CSVDSTGNTEAFF.

V is TRBV5-1 and J is TRBJ2-1; D gene unclear. Between the trimmed V and J ends, which lost 4 bases and 8 bases, there was a span of 7 bases. Germline loops: CDR1 SGHRS, CDR2 YFSETQ. This CDR3 is built from 11 residues. Written as DNA, the CDR3 is TGCGCCAGCAGCAGGCCCCATGAGCAGTTCTTC. This codes for CASSRPHEQFF.

V is TRBV20-1 and J is TRBJ1-1; D remains ambiguous. V gave up 7 bases and J gave up 0 bases, with 12 bases separating them. The CDR3 has 13 amino acids. The V gene's germline CDR1 is DFQATT and CDR2 SNEGSKA (reference sequence). This CDR3 reads CSVTGSMNTEAFF. The CDR3 DNA reads as TGCAGTGTCACTGGTTCGATGAACACTGAAGCTTTCTTT.

This clonotype was seen a few times. The chain is built from TRBV10-3 and TRBJ1-2; D ambiguous. In germline, CDR1 is ENHRY, CDR2 SYGVKD. The length of the CDR3 is 15 residues. V was pared by 3 bases and J by 4 bases, with 15 bases between. CDR3 sequence: CAISDDTTLGYGYTF. CDR3 coding DNA: TGTGCCATCAGTGACGATACGACACTTGGCTATGGCTACACCTTC.

This clonotype was recorded a few times. The V and J genes are TRBV6-2 or TRBV6-3 and TRBJ2-1, with 7 positions matching TRBD1. This CDR3 is built from 13 residues. Germline V gene sequence: CDR1 MNHEY, CDR2 SVGEGT. The J segment lost 14 bases and the V segment lost 2 bases, leaving 9 bases of the junction unmatched. CDR3 nucleotides: TGTGCCAGCAGTTACGACTACAGGGGTTGGAAGTTCTTC. This sequence encodes CASSYDYRGWKFF.

V gene TRBV6-2 or TRBV6-3 combines with J gene TRBJ2-1, with TRBD2 as a possible D gene (5 bases). This CDR3 is built from 15 residues. Trimming shortened V by 5 bases and J by 1 base, and 12 bases separated the two germline ends. In germline, CDR1 is MNHEY, CDR2 SVGEGT. CDR3: CASSTKRWSYNEQFF. The CDR3 coding sequence is TGTGCCAGCAGTACCAAGCGGTGGTCCTACAATGAGCAGTTCTTC.